One and the same sample provided the 5 T cell receptor beta chains below, sequenced in a study of technical replicates of blood from a handful of donors (dated by TCRdb to the late 2010s). The library relied on the immunoSEQ multiplex PCR assay. TCRdb carries this immuneACCESS record with in-frame sequences only. Its versions omit some clonotypes, under half of them owing to an unresolved V gene in the studies checked, with the rest unexplained. The sample records tens of thousands of clones, roughly 96% of which are singletons. About 0.2% of the sample belongs to the ten largest clones. Material for sequencing was T cells isolated from PBMCs. Every receptor here comes from a human donor in good health.

Remarks on this clone: The junction shows a germline mismatch at one end, possibly a read error. The chain recombines TRBV5-4 with TRBJ2-7, with D perhaps TRBD1 (6 bases). Germline CDR1 is SGHNT and CDR2 is YYREEE (reference sequence). This CDR3 is 12 amino acids long. The CDR3 sequence: CASSLARGQEGF. CDR3 DNA: TGTGCCAGCAGCTTGGCCCGGGGACAAGAGGGTTTC.

The V call is TRBV6-5, the J call TRBJ2-2, with a tentative D call TRBD2 (6 bases). CDR3 length equals 15 residues. The V end lost 6 bases, the J end lost 4 bases, and 15 bases lay between the germline ends. Germline V gene sequence: CDR1 MNHEY, CDR2 SVGAGI. The CDR3 region is CASSLLAPGTGELFF. CDR3 bases: TGTGCCAGCAGCCTACTAGCCCCGGGCACCGGGGAGCTGTTTTTT.

The genes are TRBV2 and TRBJ2-2, with 7 bases identical to TRBD2. J gave up 4 bases and V 3 bases, and 2 bases lay outside the gene matches. Per the germline V gene, CDR1 is SNHLY and CDR2 is FYNNEI. CDR3 length: 14 residues. The CDR3 is CASSERGTTGELFF. The CDR3 DNA is TGTGCCAGCAGTGAGCGGGGGACCACCGGGGAGCTGTTTTTT.

This chain connects TRBV27 to TRBJ2-7; D is unresolved. V was trimmed by 8 bases and J by 6 bases, leaving 20 bases between them. This CDR3 comprises 14 residues. Germline loops: CDR1 MNHEY, CDR2 SMNVEV (reference sequence). CDR3 sequence: CASGYRSFSSEQYF. The CDR3, as DNA: TGTGCCAGCGGTTATCGTAGTTTTTCGAGCGAGCAGTACTTC.

The rearrangement links TRBV5-6 to TRBJ2-7; 8 nucleotides align to TRBD2. The CDR3 is 14 residues long. Germline values: CDR1 SGHDT, CDR2 YYEEEE. The V and J ends lost 0 bases and 7 bases, in that order; junction bases with no gene match: 6. The CDR3 region has the DNA TGTGCCAGCAGCTTGGCCCGGACTAGCAATGAGCAGTACTTC. Protein: CASSLARTSNEQYF. The whole variable domain, filled in from reference TRBV5-6 and TRBJ2-7, reads DAGVTQSPTHLIKTRGQQVTLRCSPKSGHDTVSWYQQALGQGPQFIFQYYEEEERQRGNFPDRFSGHQFPNYSSELNVNALLLGDSALYLCASSLARTSNEQYFGPGTRLTVT.